These T cell receptor beta chains were read from a single sample in a study of molecular identifiers for immune sequencing clone quantification. TCRdb used MiXCR to reprocess the PCR reads, holding one entry per CDR3 protein. The sample yields hundreds of thousands of distinct CDR3 sequences, approximately 24% seen once. Sequencing used naive CD8+ T cells from blood, with Jurkat cell RNA spiked in. Receptors were obtained from a human donor in good health. Some libraries in this study had Jurkat cell RNA spiked in. Each CDR3 is given with its conserved first and last residue. Each record gives: V gene, J gene, CDR3 protein.

TRBV25-1	TRBJ2-7	CASSEGRGYEQYF
TRBV11-3	TRBJ2-7	CASSRRGPGQGSYEQYF
TRBV7-6	TRBJ2-1	CASSPGDSYYNEQFF
TRBV7-9	TRBJ2-3	CASSPSSGGSREQYF
TRBV20-1	TRBJ2-7	CSARKLAGGYEQYF
TRBV7-9	TRBJ2-5	CASSSPTSAETQYF
TRBV20-1	TRBJ2-3	CSARSGRARLSDTQYF
TRBV7-2	TRBJ2-3	CASSLVTGVLGTDTQYF
TRBV7-9	TRBJ2-7	CASSGLESSYEQYF
TRBV7-6	TRBJ2-7	CASGLSGTGVSYEQYF
TRBV19	TRBJ2-5	CASSINGNQETQYF
TRBV7-2	TRBJ1-1	CASSLAQGQNTEAFF
TRBV7-9	TRBJ2-7	CASSSTPDRTAYEQYF
TRBV5-4	TRBJ2-7	CASSGDNIYEQYF
TRBV9	TRBJ2-5	CASSESPGTQETQYF
TRBV30	TRBJ1-5	CAWNTDRGRQPQHF
TRBV29-1	TRBJ2-6	CSVVAPGANVLTF
TRBV3-1	TRBJ2-3	CASSQDLWDRNTDTQYF
TRBV20-1	TRBJ1-5	CSAGQPQHF
TRBV9	TRBJ1-1	CASSVAGAGTEAFF
TRBV7-9	TRBJ1-1	CASSPRHPEAFF
TRBV21-1	TRBJ2-4	CAGESRGAKDIQYF
TRBV4-3	TRBJ1-1	CASSQGSGGYTEAFF
TRBV7-9	TRBJ1-1	CASSLVSGRGGFF
TRBV4-1	TRBJ2-7	CARRQAPGQGTYEQYF
TRBV12-3/TRBV12-4	TRBJ2-1	CASSLVPSGSYEQFF
TRBV20-1	TRBJ1-4	CSAREPGRADPFGTNEKLFF
TRBV5-3	TRBJ2-1	CASSTSDTGGLGNEQFF
TRBV13	TRBJ2-3	CASSPVGLAGGYTQYF
TRBV5-4	TRBJ1-3	CASSLQGAGNTIYF